One sample yielded the 32 T cell receptor beta chains listed below, sequenced in a study of cytomegalovirus exposure and HLA in healthy donors. Primers: 60 Vbeta forward and 13 Jbeta reverse. Sequencing was performed with immunoSEQ multiplex PCR; in TCRdb, only in-frame clones are kept and a portion is missing. The sample consists of about 70,000 clones, almost 70% of them appearing once. The sample was PBMCs. These receptors were taken from a middle-aged man in good health and CMV-seropositive.

This clone came up a few times. The chain carries TRBV23-1 and TRBJ1-5, with 7 positions matching TRBD1. TRBV23-1 is filed as an ORF, its function uncertain. CDR3 size: 15 residues. V trimming: 8 bases; J trimming: 2 bases; junction bases outside the gene matches: 9. CDR3 protein: CASGDRERGNQPQHF. The CDR3 DNA follows: TGCGCCAGCGGAGACAGGGAAAGAGGCAATCAGCCCCAGCATTTT.

The DNA for the CDR3 is TGTGCCAGCAGCCGACTAGCGGGGGGAACCACAGATACGCAGTATTTT. The encoded protein is CASSRLAGGTTDTQYF. V gene TRBV14 combines with J gene TRBJ2-3; TRBD2 matches at 13 bases. The CDR3 extends over 16 amino acids. Germline lookup yields CDR1 SGHDN and CDR2 FVKESK. After removal of 4 bases from V and 2 bases from J, the junction contained 3 bases not matched to a gene.

The gene calls are TRBV25-1 and TRBJ2-7; TRBD2 aligns across 8 bases. The CDR3 runs 12 residues. The J segment lost 4 bases and the V segment lost 7 bases, leaving 3 bases of the junction unmatched. Germline CDR1 reads MGHDK; CDR2 reads SYGVNS. In DNA form, the CDR3 reads TGTGCCAGCAAAAGCGGGAGTTACGAGCAGTACTTC. This translates into CASKSGSYEQYF.

This clone was observed a few times. V and J are TRBV5-1 and TRBJ1-2; possible D gene TRBD1, 5 bases. The germline gives CDR1 SGHRS, CDR2 YFSETQ. V dropped 0 bases and J dropped 4 bases, with 13 bases sitting between them. This CDR3 has 15 amino acids. CDR3 amino acids: CASSLAEGGAYGYTF. CDR3 nucleotides: TGCGCCAGCAGCTTGGCCGAAGGAGGGGCCTATGGCTACACCTTC.

CDR3 loop: CASSLAHGDNEQFF. The CDR3 bases are TGCGCCAGCAGCTTGGCGCACGGAGACAATGAGCAGTTCTTC. The V call is TRBV5-1, the J call TRBJ2-1; D not certain. Trimming cost V 0 bases and J 5 bases, with 9 bases left between them. Germline loops: CDR1 SGHRS, CDR2 YFSETQ. This CDR3 has 14 residues.

CDR3 DNA: TGCGCCAGCAGTTCCCCACCAGGGGGCTCCTACAATGAGCAGTTCTTC. Protein: CASSSPPGGSYNEQFF. The chain recombines TRBV5-1 with TRBJ2-1; 7 nucleotides agree with TRBD1. Germline loops: CDR1 SGHRS, CDR2 YFSETQ. V gave up 5 bases and J gave up 0 bases; unmatched junction bases: 8. This CDR3 has 16 amino acids.

This clone occurred once. V usage is TRBV7-2 and J usage is TRBJ2-5; 8 bases match TRBD2. CDR1 and CDR2 (germline): SGHTA, FQGNSA. V gave up 1 base and J gave up 7 bases; unmatched junction bases: 8. CDR3 length equals 15 residues. DNA for the CDR3: TGTGCCAGCAGCTTAGGCAGGACTAGCCCCGGGACCCAGTACTTC. This translates into CASSLGRTSPGTQYF.

The chain combines TRBV7-8 with TRBJ1-5, with TRBD1 as a possible D gene (6 bases). Germline lookup yields CDR1 SGHVS and CDR2 FQNEAQ. The length of the CDR3 is 15 residues. Trimming pared 2 bases from V and 4 bases from J, leaving 12 bases between. CDR3 sequence (DNA): TGTGCCAGCAGCTTACAGGGGACCGGTAATCAGCCCCAGCATTTT. Translation gives CASSLQGTGNQPQHF. The full variable domain, its missing parts supplied by reference TRBV7-8 and TRBJ1-5, is GAGVSQSPRYKVAKRGQDVALRCDPISGHVSLFWYQQALGQGPEFLTYFQNEAQLDKSGLPSDRFFAERPEGSVSTLKIQRTQQEDSAVYLCASSLQGTGNQPQHFGDGTRLSIL.

The chain joins TRBV7-8 to TRBJ2-7; TRBD2 agrees at 10 bases. The CDR3 contains 16 residues. Trimming removed 4 bases from V and 2 bases from J; junction bases left unmatched: 8. Germline assignment: CDR1 SGHVS and CDR2 FQNEAQ. For the CDR3, the DNA is TGTGCCAGCAGCTCAGGGACTAGCGCGATCACCTACGAGCAGTACTTC. Translating it yields CASSSGTSAITYEQYF. Full variable domain (remainder filled in from reference TRBV7-8 and TRBJ2-7): GAGVSQSPRYKVAKRGQDVALRCDPISGHVSLFWYQQALGQGPEFLTYFQNEAQLDKSGLPSDRFFAERPEGSVSTLKIQRTQQEDSAVYLCASSSGTSAITYEQYFGPGTRLTVT.

This chain connects TRBV4-3 to TRBJ1-3; D gene ambiguous. The V gene lost 3 bases and the J gene lost 0 bases, with 9 bases spanning the gap. The length of the CDR3 is 15 residues. The germline V gene has CDR1 LGHNA and CDR2 YSLEER. This CDR3 reads CASSHRESSGNTIYF. CDR3 DNA sequence: TGCGCCAGCAGCCATCGGGAGAGCTCTGGAAACACCATATATTTT.

This rearrangement joins TRBV7-3 to TRBJ2-1, with 8 bases matching TRBD1. There are 15 residues in the CDR3. CDR1 SGHTA and CDR2 FQGTGA come from the germline V gene. J was trimmed by 4 bases and V by 5 bases; bases with no gene match: 7. CDR3 coding DNA: TGTGCCAGCAGCAAGGGGGACAGGATTTACAATGAGCAGTTCTTC. This codes for CASSKGDRIYNEQFF.

The chain couples TRBV7-9 to TRBJ2-7, with 7 bases lining up with TRBD2. The CDR3 runs 14 residues. Germline trimming cut 5 bases from V and 0 bases from J; bases unmatched to any gene: 4. Germline V gives CDR1 SEHNR, CDR2 FQNEAQ (reference sequence). The CDR3 sequence: CASSPGGSSYEQYF. The CDR3 DNA sequence: TGTGCCAGCAGCCCCGGGGGGAGCTCCTACGAGCAGTACTTC.

V and J are TRBV12-5 and TRBJ2-1; TRBD2 agrees at 11 bases. The CDR3 consists of 14 residues. V lost 8 bases to trimming and J lost 5 bases; unmatched junction nucleotides: 5. Looked up from germline, CDR1 is LGHNT and CDR2 is FRNRAP. The DNA of the CDR3 is TGTGCTAGTAGATCGACTAGCGGGGACAATGAGCAGTTCTTC. Its protein product is CASRSTSGDNEQFF. The whole variable domain, filled in from reference TRBV12-5 and TRBJ2-1, reads DARVTQTPRHKVTEMGQEVTMRCQPILGHNTVFWYRQTMMQGLELLAYFRNRAPLDDSGMPKDRFSAEMPDATLATLKIQPSEPRDSAVYFCASRSTSGDNEQFFGPGTRLTVL.

This rearrangement joins TRBV15 to TRBJ2-5; 8 bases are a match to TRBD1. The V gene end was trimmed by 5 bases and the J gene end by 4 bases; junction bases not matched to a gene: 6. The CDR3 has 14 amino acids. Germline lookup yields CDR1 LNHNV and CDR2 YYDKDF (reference sequence). The CDR3 nucleotides are TGTGCCACCAGCGGTATACAGGGGGTAGAGACCCAGTACTTC. It is translated as CATSGIQGVETQYF.

V usage is TRBV5-1 and J usage is TRBJ2-7, with D uncertain. Deletions cut 2 bases from V and 5 bases from J, with 14 bases between. The germline V gene encodes CDR1 SGHRS and CDR2 YFSETQ. The CDR3 runs 14 residues. The CDR3 DNA follows: TGCGCCAGCAGCTTTGAGTCTTTAAGCGACGAGCAGTACTTC. It translates to CASSFESLSDEQYF.

This chain connects TRBV6-6 to TRBJ1-2, with 7 bases identical to TRBD1. The junction had 9 bases not matched to a gene; V was cut back by 6 bases and J by 8 bases. This CDR3 contains 13 residues. Germline V gene data show CDR1 as MNHNY and CDR2 as SVGAGI (reference sequence). CDR3 sequence: CASRPDRVEGYTF. The CDR3 DNA sequence: TGTGCCAGCAGACCCGACAGGGTTGAGGGCTACACCTTC.

The chain carries TRBV4-1 and TRBJ2-7, with D possibly matching TRBD1 (5 bases). The CDR3 has 15 residues. Trimming took off 2 bases at V and 3 bases at J, with 14 bases between the two ends. Germline V gene sequence: CDR1 MGHRA, CDR2 YSYEKL. The CDR3 region is CASSQQTGSSYEQYF. The DNA for the CDR3 is TGCGCCAGCAGCCAACAAACAGGAAGTAGCTACGAGCAGTACTTC.

The genes are TRBV5-5 and TRBJ2-6, with a possible D match to TRBD2 (5 bases). The CDR3 consists of 18 residues. The V end was cut by 6 bases, the J end by 0 bases, with 19 bases between. Germline-derived CDR1 and CDR2 are SGHKS and YYEKEE (reference sequence). CDR3 in DNA: TGTGCCAGCAACCGGGAAGACGGAATGAGCTCTGGGGCCAACGTCCTGACTTTC. It is translated as CASNREDGMSSGANVLTF. Based on the CDR3 plus reference TRBV5-5 and TRBJ2-6, the full variable domain is DAGVTQSPTHLIKTRGQQVTLRCSPISGHKSVSWYQQVLGQGPQFIFQYYEKEERGRGNFPDRFSARQFPNYSSELNVNALLLGDSALYLCASNREDGMSSGANVLTFGAGSRLTVL.

The CDR3 sequence is CASSQGQAKTDTQYF. Here the CDR3 DNA reads TGCGCCAGCAGCCAAGGACAGGCGAAAACAGATACGCAGTATTTT. This rearrangement joins TRBV4-1 to TRBJ2-3, with a possible D match to TRBD1 (6 bases). The CDR3 contains 15 residues. Germline V gives CDR1 MGHRA, CDR2 YSYEKL. V was pared by 1 base and J by 3 bases, with 11 bases between.

This clone was observed a single time. This chain uses TRBV5-4 with TRBJ1-2; D remains unclear. The germline V gene encodes CDR1 SGHNT and CDR2 YYREEE (reference sequence). This CDR3 comprises 15 residues. The germline V and J ends were trimmed by 0 bases and 4 bases, with 13 bases remaining between them. CDR3: CASSLGPRGGYGYTF. The CDR3, as DNA: TGTGCCAGCAGCTTGGGGCCCCGGGGAGGCTATGGCTACACCTTC.

This clone was counted between two and nine times. V usage is TRBV9 and J usage is TRBJ1-2, with TRBD1 as a possible D gene (5 bases). V was cut by 4 bases and J by 2 bases, with 12 bases left in between. The CDR3 loop spans 14 amino acids. CDR1 is SGDLS, CDR2 YYNGEE, per germline. CDR3 nucleotide sequence: TGTGCCAGCAGCCCCGGAGGGGTAAACTATGGCTACACCTTC. It encodes CASSPGGVNYGYTF.

V gene TRBV4-3 combines with J gene TRBJ2-1; D is perhaps TRBD2 (5 bases). The CDR3 totals 16 residues. The V and J ends lost 0 bases and 4 bases respectively, with 13 bases between them. From germline, CDR1 is LGHNA and CDR2 YSLEER. The CDR3 DNA sequence: TGCGCCAGCAGCCAAGAGCGGGCTCGCGGATACAATGAGCAGTTCTTC. Its protein is CASSQERARGYNEQFF.

This chain uses TRBV12-5 with TRBJ1-2; 9 nucleotides agree with TRBD1. Germline values: CDR1 LGHNT, CDR2 FRNRAP. This CDR3 is built from 13 residues. The V and J ends lost 2 bases and 8 bases, in that order; junction bases with no gene match: 3. The CDR3, as DNA: TGTGCTAGTGGTTTGCGGGACAGGGACGGCTACACCTTC. Its protein product is CASGLRDRDGYTF.

In this sample, this clone turned up a few times. This chain links TRBV4-2 with TRBJ2-2, with 14 bases identical to TRBD2. CDR3 length equals 17 residues. The germline CDR1 and CDR2 sequences are LGHNA and YNFKEQ. V shed 3 bases, J shed 6 bases, and the junction held 6 bases outside the gene matches. CDR3 sequence: CASSQETSGGAPGELFF. CDR3 sequence (DNA): TGTGCCAGCAGCCAGGAGACTAGCGGGGGGGCCCCCGGGGAGCTGTTTTTT.

This clone was detected once. V and J are TRBV19 and TRBJ1-2; D may be TRBD1 (5 bases). Trimming took 5 bases from V and 8 from J, leaving 12 bases between them. The CDR3 totals 12 residues. From germline, CDR1 is LNHDA and CDR2 SQIVND (reference sequence). The CDR3: CASSGGKGGYTF. The CDR3 DNA is TGTGCCAGTAGTGGGGGGAAGGGGGGCTACACCTTC.

This chain links TRBV4-3 with TRBJ2-2, with 7 bases identical to TRBD1. J was trimmed by 8 bases and V by 3 bases; bases with no gene match: 0. CDR3 length: 12 residues. Per germline, CDR1 LGHNA and CDR2 YSLEER. CDR3 loop: CASSHRGGELFF. The CDR3 bases are TGCGCCAGCAGCCACAGGGGGGGGGAGCTGTTTTTT.

The CDR3, as DNA: TGTGCCAGCAGTCGGGAGCGGGAGGGGGGGTACAATGAGCAGTTCTTC. It yields the protein CASSREREGGYNEQFF. V usage is TRBV2 and J usage is TRBJ2-1, with 10 positions matching TRBD2. Trimming at V came to 5 bases and at J to 4 bases, leaving 8 bases not matched to a gene. Germline loops: CDR1 SNHLY, CDR2 FYNNEI. This CDR3 spans 16 amino acids.

This clone has just a few counts. The rearrangement joins TRBV11-2 to TRBJ2-3, with a tentative D call TRBD1 (5 bases). Looked up from germline, CDR1 is SGHAT and CDR2 is FQNNGV. The CDR3 contains 17 residues. V lost 5 bases to trimming and J lost 2 bases, with 20 bases between them. CDR3 DNA: TGTGCCAGCAGCGACGGAAGGGGTAGATCGGTCACAGATACGCAGTATTTT. Protein sequence: CASSDGRGRSVTDTQYF. The complete variable domain, with remaining parts taken from reference TRBV11-2 and TRBJ2-3, reads EAGVAQSPRYKIIEKRQSVAFWCNPISGHATLYWYQQILGQGPKLLIQFQNNGVVDDSQLPKDRFSAERLKGVDSTLKIQPAKLEDSAVYLCASSDGRGRSVTDTQYFGPGTRLTVL.

The rearrangement joins TRBV5-1 to TRBJ1-1, with D tentatively TRBD1 (6 bases). V gave up 0 bases and J gave up 4 bases, with 13 bases separating them. CDR3 length equals 15 residues. Germline values: CDR1 SGHRS, CDR2 YFSETQ. The CDR3 spells CASSLGTVTITEAFF. The CDR3 nucleotides are TGCGCCAGCAGCTTGGGGACAGTAACCATCACTGAAGCTTTCTTT.

J is TRBJ2-7 and V is TRBV14; 12 nucleotides line up with TRBD2. CDR1 and CDR2 (germline): SGHDN, FVKESK. The CDR3 has 17 amino acids. Trimming cost V 3 bases and J 4 bases; bases outside gene matches: 10. The CDR3, as DNA: TGTGCCAGCAGCCACGGGACTAGCGGGCTAATAAGGTACGAGCAGTACTTC. Its protein product is CASSHGTSGLIRYEQYF.

Ten or more counts support this clone. The chain combines TRBV4-2 with TRBJ2-3; D may be TRBD2 (5 bases). Trimming pared 0 bases from V and 3 bases from J, leaving 16 bases between. This CDR3 is 17 amino acids long. Germline V CDR1 and CDR2: LGHNA, YNFKEQ. CDR3 residues: CASSQDFAGPLTDTQYF. The DNA of the CDR3 is TGTGCCAGCAGCCAAGATTTTGCGGGTCCGCTGACAGATACGCAGTATTTT.

The chain is built from TRBV5-1 and TRBJ1-2, with 7 bases fitting TRBD1. Trimming at V came to 5 bases and at J to 6 bases, leaving 13 bases not matched to a gene. CDR1 and CDR2 from the germline V gene are SGHRS and YFSETQ. The CDR3 is 15 amino acids. CDR3 region: CASSVGTGQFHGYTF. DNA for the CDR3: TGCGCCAGCAGTGTCGGAACGGGACAGTTTCATGGCTACACCTTC.